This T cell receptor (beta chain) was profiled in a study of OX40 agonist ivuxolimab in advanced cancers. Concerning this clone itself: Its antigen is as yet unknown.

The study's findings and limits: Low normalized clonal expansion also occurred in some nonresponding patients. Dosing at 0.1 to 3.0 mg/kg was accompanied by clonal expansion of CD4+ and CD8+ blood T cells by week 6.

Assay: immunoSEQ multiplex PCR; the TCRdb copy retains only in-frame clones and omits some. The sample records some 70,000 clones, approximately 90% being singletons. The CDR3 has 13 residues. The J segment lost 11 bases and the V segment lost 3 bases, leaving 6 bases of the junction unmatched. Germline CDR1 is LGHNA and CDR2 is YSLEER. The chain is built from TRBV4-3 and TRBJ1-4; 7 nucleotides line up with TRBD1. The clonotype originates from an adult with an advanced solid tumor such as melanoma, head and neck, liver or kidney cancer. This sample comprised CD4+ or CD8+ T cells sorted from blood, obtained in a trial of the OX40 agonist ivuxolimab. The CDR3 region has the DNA TGCGCCAGCAGCCAGAACCGGGACAGTAAACTGTTTTTT. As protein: CASSQNRDSKLFF.